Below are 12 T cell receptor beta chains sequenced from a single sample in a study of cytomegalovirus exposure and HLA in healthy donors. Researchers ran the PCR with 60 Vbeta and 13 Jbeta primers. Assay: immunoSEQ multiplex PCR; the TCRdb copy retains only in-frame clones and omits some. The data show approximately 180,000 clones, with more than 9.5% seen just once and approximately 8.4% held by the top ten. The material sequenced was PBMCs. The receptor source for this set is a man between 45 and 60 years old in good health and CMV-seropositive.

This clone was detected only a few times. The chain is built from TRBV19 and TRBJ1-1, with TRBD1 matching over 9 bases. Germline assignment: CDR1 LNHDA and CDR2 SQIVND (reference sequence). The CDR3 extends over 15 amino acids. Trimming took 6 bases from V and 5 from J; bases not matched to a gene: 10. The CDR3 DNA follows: TGTGCCAGTAGATTACAGGGGGCGCCGAGTACTGAAGCTTTCTTT. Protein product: CASRLQGAPSTEAFF.

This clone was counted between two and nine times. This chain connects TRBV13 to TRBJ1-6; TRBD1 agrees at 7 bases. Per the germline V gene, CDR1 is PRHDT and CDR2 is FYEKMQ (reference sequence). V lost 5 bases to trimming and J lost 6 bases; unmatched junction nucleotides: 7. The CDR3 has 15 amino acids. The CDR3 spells CASSARDSLNSPLHF. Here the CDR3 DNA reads TGTGCCAGCAGCGCCCGGGACAGTCTTAATTCACCCCTCCACTTT. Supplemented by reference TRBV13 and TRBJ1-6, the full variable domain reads AAGVIQSPRHLIKEKRETATLKCYPIPRHDTVYWYQQGPGQDPQFLISFYEKMQSDKGSIPDRFSAQQFSDYHSELNMSSLELGDSALYFCASSARDSLNSPLHFGNGTRLTVT.

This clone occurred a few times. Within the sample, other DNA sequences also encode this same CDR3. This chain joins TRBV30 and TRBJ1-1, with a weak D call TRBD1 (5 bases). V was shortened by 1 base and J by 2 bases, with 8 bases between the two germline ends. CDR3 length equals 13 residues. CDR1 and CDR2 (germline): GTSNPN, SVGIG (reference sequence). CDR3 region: CAWSGQGNTEAFF. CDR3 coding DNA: TGTGCCTGGAGTGGTCAGGGAAACACTGAAGCTTTCTTT.

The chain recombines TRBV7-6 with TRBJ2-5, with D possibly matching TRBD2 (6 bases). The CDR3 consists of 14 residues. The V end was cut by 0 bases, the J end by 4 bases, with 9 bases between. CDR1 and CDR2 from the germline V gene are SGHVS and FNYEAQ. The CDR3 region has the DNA TGTGCCAGCAGCTTAGCGGGGGGTGGAGAGACCCAGTACTTC. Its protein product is CASSLAGGGETQYF.

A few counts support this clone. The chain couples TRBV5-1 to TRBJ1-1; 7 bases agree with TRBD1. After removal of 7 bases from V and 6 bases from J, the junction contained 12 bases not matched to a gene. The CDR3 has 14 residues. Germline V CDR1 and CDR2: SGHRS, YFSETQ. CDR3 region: CASSFEGARAEAFF. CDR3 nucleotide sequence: TGCGCCAGCTCCTTTGAGGGGGCGAGGGCTGAAGCTTTCTTT.

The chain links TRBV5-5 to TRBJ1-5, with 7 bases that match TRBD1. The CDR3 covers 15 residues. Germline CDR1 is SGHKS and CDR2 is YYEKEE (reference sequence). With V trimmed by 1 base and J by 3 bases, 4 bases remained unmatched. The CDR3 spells CASSLWDSSNQPQHF. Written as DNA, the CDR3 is TGTGCCAGCAGCTTGTGGGACAGCTCCAATCAGCCCCAGCATTTT.

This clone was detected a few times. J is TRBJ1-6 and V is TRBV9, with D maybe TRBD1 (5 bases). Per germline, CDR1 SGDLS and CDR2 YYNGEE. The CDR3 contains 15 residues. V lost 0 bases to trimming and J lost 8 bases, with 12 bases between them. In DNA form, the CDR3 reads TGTGCCAGCAGCGTAGAGGGCAGGGTGGATTCACCCCTCCACTTT. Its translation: CASSVEGRVDSPLHF. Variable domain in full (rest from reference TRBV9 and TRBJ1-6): DSGVTQTPKHLITATGQRVTLRCSPRSGDLSVYWYQQSLDQGLQFLIQYYNGEERAKGNILERFSAQQFPDLHSELNLSSLELGDSALYFCASSVEGRVDSPLHFGNGTRLTVT.

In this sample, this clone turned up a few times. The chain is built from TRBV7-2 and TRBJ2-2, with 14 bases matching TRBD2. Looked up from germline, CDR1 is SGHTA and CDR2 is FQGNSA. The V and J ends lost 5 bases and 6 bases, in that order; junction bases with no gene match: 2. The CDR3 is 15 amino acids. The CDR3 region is CASSEGLAGAGELFF. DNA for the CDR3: TGTGCCAGCAGCGAGGGACTAGCGGGGGCCGGGGAGCTGTTTTTT.

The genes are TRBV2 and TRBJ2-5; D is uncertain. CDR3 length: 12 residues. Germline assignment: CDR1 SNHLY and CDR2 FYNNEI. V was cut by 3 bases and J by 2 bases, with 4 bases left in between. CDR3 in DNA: TGTGCCAGCAGTGACAGTCAAGAGACCCAGTACTTC. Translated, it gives CASSDSQETQYF.

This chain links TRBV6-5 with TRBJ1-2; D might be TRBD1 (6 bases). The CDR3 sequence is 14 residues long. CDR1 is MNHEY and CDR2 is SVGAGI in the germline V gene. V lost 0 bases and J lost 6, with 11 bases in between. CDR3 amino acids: CASSYSRPGDGYTF. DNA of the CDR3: TGTGCCAGCAGTTACTCAAGGCCAGGGGATGGCTACACCTTC.

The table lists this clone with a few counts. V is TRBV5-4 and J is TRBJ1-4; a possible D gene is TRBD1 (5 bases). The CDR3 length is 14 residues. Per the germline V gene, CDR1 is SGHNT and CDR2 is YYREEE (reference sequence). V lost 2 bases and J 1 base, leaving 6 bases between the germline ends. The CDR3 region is CASSFQGTNEKLFF. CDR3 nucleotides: TGTGCCAGCAGCTTTCAGGGAACTAATGAAAAACTGTTTTTT. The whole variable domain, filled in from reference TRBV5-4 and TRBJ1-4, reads ETGVTQSPTHLIKTRGQQVTLRCSSQSGHNTVSWYQQALGQGPQFIFQYYREEENGRGNFPPRFSGLQFPNYSSELNVNALELDDSALYLCASSFQGTNEKLFFGSGTQLSVL.

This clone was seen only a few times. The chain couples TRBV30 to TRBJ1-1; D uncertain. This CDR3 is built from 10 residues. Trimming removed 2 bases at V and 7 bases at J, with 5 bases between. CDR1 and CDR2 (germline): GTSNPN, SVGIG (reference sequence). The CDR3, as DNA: TGTGCCTGGAGTCGGGGTGAAGCTTTCTTT. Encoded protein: CAWSRGEAFF.